This T cell receptor (beta chain) was recorded in a study of Ad26.COV2.S vaccination and SARS-CoV-2 variants. Here immunoSEQ multiplex PCR was the method, and the copy in TCRdb shows in-frame clones only, minus some. The sample holds about 180,000 clones, 87% seen once. This clone was counted once. Trimming at V came to 1 base and at J to 7 bases, leaving 10 bases not matched to a gene. This CDR3 has 16 amino acids. Per germline, CDR1 SGHAT and CDR2 FQDESV (reference sequence). The chain carries TRBV11-1 and TRBJ2-1; 7 bases agree with TRBD2. Sequencing was performed on peripheral blood, taken after recovery from COVID-19. The TCR originated in a human donor who had recovered from COVID-19. CDR3 DNA: TGTGCCAGCAGCTTAGGGTGGATGGCGGGAGAAAATGAGCAGTTCTTC. This codes for CASSLGWMAGENEQFF.